Each of the 10 T cell receptor beta chains below was sequenced from the same sample in a study of blood T cell repertoires in COVID-19. TCRdb's table, derived via immunoSEQ multiplex PCR, lists solely in-frame clones and lacks some. The table lists approximately 260,000 clones, roughly 83% of them singletons. Material for sequencing was peripheral blood. These receptors were taken from a man in his 60s who had recovered from COVID-19.

This chain uses TRBV4-1 with TRBJ2-1, with D unresolved. CDR1 is MGHRA and CDR2 is YSYEKL in the germline V gene. The CDR3 loop spans 15 amino acids. V was clipped by 0 bases and J by 4 bases, with 10 bases between them. The CDR3 DNA follows: TGCGCCAGCAGCCAAGAGCGGAGTCCTTACAATGAGCAGTTCTTC. Protein sequence: CASSQERSPYNEQFF.

This chain links TRBV10-3 with TRBJ2-7; weak D call: TRBD1 (5 bases). Germline V gene lookup returns CDR1 ENHRY and CDR2 SYGVKD. The CDR3 sequence is 15 residues long. The V end was cut by 0 bases, the J end by 3 bases, with 12 bases between. CDR3 residues: CAISESSGSNYEQYF. In nucleotides, the CDR3 is TGTGCCATCAGTGAGTCCTCAGGGTCAAACTACGAGCAGTACTTC.

This chain uses TRBV6-5 with TRBJ1-2, with 9 bases fitting TRBD1. Germline lookup yields CDR1 MNHEY and CDR2 SVGAGI. The V gene end was trimmed by 0 bases and the J gene end by 6 bases; junction bases not matched to a gene: 5. The CDR3 totals 15 residues. The CDR3 DNA reads TGTGCCAGCAGTTACTCGGAGACAGGGGGGGATGGCTACACCTTC. It encodes CASSYSETGGDGYTF.

V usage is TRBV6-2 or TRBV6-3 and J usage is TRBJ1-1; TRBD1 might be the D (6 bases). Germline lookup yields CDR1 MNHEY and CDR2 SVGEGT. V was cut by 5 bases and J by 4 bases, with 17 bases left in between. The CDR3 totals 15 residues. CDR3 region: CASSHKQGARTEAFF. The CDR3 nucleotides read TGTGCCAGCAGTCACAAACAGGGTGCGCGCACTGAAGCTTTCTTT.

The gene calls are TRBV11-2 and TRBJ2-1; TRBD2 aligns across 7 bases. Germline loops: CDR1 SGHAT, CDR2 FQNNGV. V lost 5 bases and J lost 3; bases outside the gene matches: 10. CDR3 size: 16 residues. The CDR3 loop is CASSPRLADNYNEQFF. Written as DNA, the CDR3 is TGTGCCAGCAGCCCACGACTAGCCGACAACTACAATGAGCAGTTCTTC.

The CDR3: CASREGPSYNEQFF. As DNA, the CDR3 is TGTGCCAGCAGGGAGGGGCCTTCCTACAATGAGCAGTTCTTC. This rearrangement joins TRBV28 to TRBJ2-1; the D gene is possibly TRBD2 (6 bases). The V end was cut by 6 bases, the J end by 1 base, with 10 bases between. CDR1 MDHEN and CDR2 SYDVKM come from the germline V gene. The CDR3 has 14 residues.

The chain employs TRBV6-5 and TRBJ1-1; weak D call: TRBD1 (6 bases). CDR1 MNHEY and CDR2 SVGAGI come from the germline V gene. Trimming cost V 7 bases and J 5 bases, with 11 bases left between them. The CDR3 totals 12 residues. CDR3 nucleotide sequence: TGTGCCAGCACTAAACAGGGAACTGAAGCTTTCTTT. The encoded protein is CASTKQGTEAFF.

Only one count was recorded for this clone. The chain recombines TRBV3-1 (or the pseudogene TRBV3-2) with TRBJ2-1; 8 positions agree with TRBD1. J was trimmed by 9 bases and V by 1 base; bases with no gene match: 32. CDR1 and CDR2 (germline): LGHDT, YNNKEL (reference sequence). The CDR3 spans 23 residues. The CDR3 DNA sequence: TGTGCCAGCAGCCAAGGGCGCGGGACAGGCAGAACCCGAGGGTTGACTACTGGGGGTGAGCAGTTCTTC. As protein: CASSQGRGTGRTRGLTTGGEQFF.

V and J are TRBV29-1 and TRBJ2-7; D gene ambiguous. CDR3 size: 13 residues. Trimming took off 8 bases at V and 3 bases at J, with 17 bases between the two ends. Germline CDR1 and CDR2: SQVTM and ANQGSEA. CDR3 residues: CSPAAALGYEQYF. DNA for the CDR3: TGCAGCCCTGCCGCCGCTCTCGGCTACGAGCAGTACTTC.

This clone was counted only a few times. The chain couples TRBV2 to TRBJ2-1, with TRBD1 matching 9 bases. V lost 4 bases, J lost 8 bases, and 9 bases stayed unmatched. From germline, CDR1 is SNHLY and CDR2 FYNNEI. The CDR3 has 15 amino acids. CDR3 in amino acids: CASSVPGTGRDEQFF. CDR3 nucleotides: TGTGCCAGCAGTGTACCCGGGACAGGGCGCGATGAGCAGTTCTTC.